Below are 29 T cell receptor beta chains sequenced from a single sample in a study of control samples from healthy donors and cancer patients. Libraries were prepared by immunoSEQ multiplex PCR; TCRdb keeps only in-frame clonotypes and omits some of them. In the table there are just over 150,000 clones, 93% of which are singletons. The sample was blood. These receptors were collected from a man aged 50-59 years in good health.

The genes are TRBV20-1 and TRBJ1-1; weak D call: TRBD1 (5 bases). CDR3 length: 11 amino acids. Trimming removed 3 bases from V and 3 bases from J, with 5 bases in between. Looked up from germline, CDR1 is DFQATT and CDR2 is SNEGSKA (reference sequence). Here the CDR3 reads CSARGDTEAFF. The CDR3 nucleotides are TGCAGTGCTAGGGGGGACACTGAAGCTTTCTTT.

The V gene is TRBV6-5, the J gene TRBJ2-7, with 7 bases matching TRBD1. V lost 5 bases and J lost 5; bases outside the gene matches: 9. Germline V gene lookup returns CDR1 MNHEY and CDR2 SVGAGI. The CDR3 length is 14 residues. The CDR3, as DNA: TGTGCCAGCAGTCCCCGCAGACAGGGAAACGAGCAGTACTTC. This translates into CASSPRRQGNEQYF.

The genes are TRBV4-1 and TRBJ2-3, with 9 nucleotides matching TRBD2. This CDR3 has 17 amino acids. In germline, CDR1 is MGHRA, CDR2 YSYEKL. V was clipped by 1 base and J by 1 base; unmatched bases: 6. In nucleotides, the CDR3 is TGCGCCAGCAGCCAAGCTATAGCGGGAGCCCGCACAGATACGCAGTATTTT. Translated: CASSQAIAGARTDTQYF.

CDR3 sequence: CASSPNGKGPTEAFF. Written as DNA, the CDR3 is TGTGCCAGCTCCCCGAACGGAAAAGGTCCCACTGAAGCTTTCTTT. V and J are TRBV18 and TRBJ1-1; D gene ambiguous. The V gene lost 6 bases and the J gene lost 4 bases, with 18 bases spanning the gap. This CDR3 is 15 amino acids long. Germline V CDR1 and CDR2: KGHSH, LQKENI.

This clone was detected once. As DNA, the CDR3 is TGTGCCAGCAGTTACTCGATGGATCAGCCCCAGCATTTT. It translates to CASSYSMDQPQHF. The V gene is TRBV6-6, the J gene TRBJ1-5; no clear D gene. CDR1 and CDR2 (germline): MNHNY, SVGAGI (reference sequence). This CDR3 is 13 amino acids long. The germline V and J ends were trimmed by 0 bases and 5 bases, with 5 bases remaining between them.

This clone has just one count. The V call is TRBV5-6, the J call TRBJ2-7; 7 bases map to TRBD2. J gave up 3 bases and V 4 bases, and 7 bases lay outside the gene matches. CDR3 size: 14 residues. CDR1 and CDR2 from the germline V gene are SGHDT and YYEEEE. Here the CDR3 DNA reads TGTGCCAGCAGCCCGGGACTAAGTTACTACGAGCAGTACTTC. The encoded protein is CASSPGLSYYEQYF.

Details on this clone: Different DNA sequences within this sample yield the same CDR3. The rearrangement joins TRBV6-6 to TRBJ2-7; 9 nucleotides align to TRBD1. After removal of 5 bases from V and 4 bases from J, the junction contained 3 bases not matched to a gene. This CDR3 spans 13 amino acids. Per germline, CDR1 MNHNY and CDR2 SVGAGI (reference sequence). This CDR3 is CASSQTGGYEQYF. The CDR3 coding sequence is TGTGCCAGCAGTCAGACAGGGGGATACGAGCAGTACTTC.

The CDR3, as DNA: TGTGCCAGCAGCCAAGAGGGAGACACAGATACGCAGTATTTT. Its translation is CASSQEGDTDTQYF. The gene calls are TRBV4-2 and TRBJ2-3; D may be TRBD2 (5 bases). This CDR3 contains 14 residues. Trimming pared 0 bases from V and 2 bases from J, leaving 6 bases between. The V gene's germline CDR1 is LGHNA and CDR2 YNFKEQ.

CDR3: CASGLGSSSGSQETQYF. CDR3 DNA: TGTGCTAGTGGTTTGGGGAGCTCTAGCGGGAGCCAAGAGACCCAGTACTTC. The V and J genes are TRBV12-5 and TRBJ2-5, with 10 bases fitting TRBD2. This CDR3 region has 17 residues. CDR1 LGHNT and CDR2 FRNRAP come from the germline V gene. V gave up 1 base and J gave up 1 base; unmatched junction bases: 6.

The chain recombines TRBV28 with TRBJ1-2; D gene ambiguous. Germline CDR1 reads MDHEN; CDR2 reads SYDVKM. The CDR3 has 15 amino acids. V was clipped by 5 bases and J by 5 bases, with 18 bases between them. The CDR3 loop is CASSPTRAATYGYTF. Written as DNA, the CDR3 is TGTGCCAGCAGTCCAACAAGGGCGGCTACATATGGCTACACCTTC.

The chain carries TRBV5-4 and TRBJ2-1; possible D gene TRBD2, 5 bases. Germline CDR1 SGHNT, CDR2 YYREEE (reference sequence). The CDR3 has 12 amino acids. Trimming shortened V by 5 bases and J by 7 bases, and 10 bases separated the two germline ends. The CDR3 loop is CASRASGNEQFF. In DNA form, the CDR3 reads TGTGCCAGCAGAGCGTCGGGGAATGAGCAGTTCTTC.

The chain has TRBV7-9 and TRBJ2-7; TRBD1 might be the D (5 bases). The CDR3 is made up of 16 amino acids. From germline, CDR1 is SEHNR and CDR2 FQNEAQ (reference sequence). Trimming stripped 1 base from V and 4 bases from J, with 17 bases between. CDR3 coding DNA: TGTGCCAGCAGCTTAGTGTTGGGCAGGGTGGGTTACGAGCAGTACTTC. Translation gives CASSLVLGRVGYEQYF.

The chain recombines TRBV19 with TRBJ2-7; TRBD2 matches at 8 bases. CDR1 is LNHDA and CDR2 is SQIVND in the germline V gene (reference sequence). The ends lost 3 bases at V and 2 bases at J; junction bases unmatched: 3. CDR3 length: 14 amino acids. CDR3 protein: CASSITGGPYEQYF. Here the CDR3 DNA reads TGTGCCAGTAGTATTACGGGAGGGCCCTACGAGCAGTACTTC.

The rearrangement uses TRBV19 and TRBJ2-1; 11 bases line up with TRBD2. The CDR3 has 16 amino acids. The V segment lost 1 base and the J segment 4 bases; nucleotides outside the gene matches: 3. Germline-derived CDR1 and CDR2 are LNHDA and SQIVND (reference sequence). The chain's CDR3 is CASSIAGTSGYNEQFF. The DNA for the CDR3 is TGTGCCAGTAGTATAGCCGGGACTAGCGGATACAATGAGCAGTTCTTC. Complete variable domain (other parts from reference TRBV19 and TRBJ2-1): DGGITQSPKYLFRKEGQNVTLSCEQNLNHDAMYWYRQDPGQGLRLIYYSQIVNDFQKGDIAEGYSVSREKKESFPLTVTSAQKNPTAFYLCASSIAGTSGYNEQFFGPGTRLTVL.

This sequence joins TRBV5-4 and TRBJ1-6; possibly TRBD1 for D (5 bases). The ends were cut back, 2 bases at V and 10 bases at J, with 13 bases in the middle. Germline assignment: CDR1 SGHNT and CDR2 YYREEE (reference sequence). This CDR3 is built from 14 residues. CDR3: CASSFSTGKSPLHF. The DNA of the CDR3 is TGTGCCAGCAGCTTCAGTACAGGAAAGTCACCCCTCCACTTT.

In this sample, this clone turned up once. The J gene is TRBJ2-5, the V gene TRBV25-1, with D unresolved. V dropped 2 bases and J dropped 5 bases, with 6 bases sitting between them. CDR1 and CDR2 (germline): MGHDK, SYGVNS. The CDR3 is 12 residues long. The chain's CDR3 is CASSELGETQYF. As DNA, the CDR3 is TGTGCCAGCAGTGAACTCGGGGAGACCCAGTACTTC.

V and J are TRBV19 and TRBJ2-5; TRBD1 aligns across 10 bases. The V gene's germline CDR1 is LNHDA and CDR2 SQIVND (reference sequence). V gave up 6 bases and J gave up 5 bases; unmatched junction bases: 3. The CDR3 runs 13 residues. CDR3 amino acids: CASRDRGSETQYF. The CDR3 nucleotides read TGTGCCAGTAGGGACAGGGGGTCCGAGACCCAGTACTTC.

This sequence joins TRBV5-5 and TRBJ1-2; possible D gene TRBD1, 6 bases. Germline V gives CDR1 SGHKS, CDR2 YYEKEE (reference sequence). The CDR3 is 15 amino acids. Deletions cut 6 bases from V and 6 bases from J, with 21 bases between. CDR3 sequence: CASTLGSQGLDGYTF. The CDR3 nucleotides read TGTGCCAGCACCCTTGGCAGTCAGGGGTTAGATGGCTACACCTTC.

V gene TRBV6-5 combines with J gene TRBJ2-1; TRBD2 matches at 11 bases. With V trimmed by 8 bases and J by 2 bases, 2 bases remained unmatched. The CDR3 length is 14 residues. Germline V gene lookup returns CDR1 MNHEY and CDR2 SVGAGI. CDR3 sequence reads: CASGGLAAYNEQFF. CDR3 in DNA: TGTGCCAGCGGGGGACTAGCGGCCTACAATGAGCAGTTCTTC.

This rearrangement joins TRBV14 to TRBJ2-7; D uncertain. V shed 2 bases and J shed 2 bases, with 1 base lying between them. The CDR3 sequence is 11 residues long. The germline V gene has CDR1 SGHDN and CDR2 FVKESK. CDR3 sequence: CASSQTYEQYF. CDR3 nucleotides: TGTGCCAGCAGCCAAACCTACGAGCAGTACTTC.

V usage is TRBV5-1 and J usage is TRBJ1-4; maybe TRBD1 (6 bases). The CDR3 extends over 14 amino acids. V lost 0 bases, J lost 11 bases, and 14 bases lay in between. The germline V gene encodes CDR1 SGHRS and CDR2 YFSETQ. The CDR3, as DNA: TGCGCCAGCAGCTTGGCCGAGGTTCAGGGGAAACTGTTTTTT. Protein: CASSLAEVQGKLFF.

The chain links TRBV28 to TRBJ2-3; D ambiguous. Looked up from germline, CDR1 is MDHEN and CDR2 is SYDVKM. The V end lost 9 bases, the J end lost 1 base, and 8 bases lay between the germline ends. The CDR3 has 12 amino acids. As DNA, the CDR3 is TGTGCCAGTTGGGGTCGCACAGATACGCAGTATTTT. Encoded protein: CASWGRTDTQYF. Together with reference TRBV28 and TRBJ2-3, the CDR3 gives the full variable domain: DVKVTQSSRYLVKRTGEKVFLECVQDMDHENMFWYRQDPGLGLRLIYFSYDVKMKEKGDIPEGYSVSREKKERFSLILESASTNQTSMYLCASWGRTDTQYFGPGTRLTVL.

The V gene is TRBV7-3, the J gene TRBJ2-1; the match to TRBD1 covers 8 bases. CDR3 length: 13 residues. CDR1 is SGHTA, CDR2 FQGTGA, per germline. J was trimmed by 9 bases and V by 3 bases; bases with no gene match: 4. CDR3 DNA sequence: TGTGCCAGCAGCTTGACACAGGGGGGTGAGCAGTTCTTC. The encoded protein is CASSLTQGGEQFF.

The CDR3 sequence is CASSEQGQFGYGYTF. Here the CDR3 DNA reads TGTGCCAGCAGTGAACAGGGACAGTTCGGCTATGGCTACACCTTC. The chain carries TRBV2 and TRBJ1-2, with 7 bases that match TRBD1. With 2 bases clipped from V and 4 bases from J, the junction kept 7 bases outside the gene matches. CDR3 length equals 15 residues. Germline values: CDR1 SNHLY, CDR2 FYNNEI.

This sequence joins TRBV6-5 and TRBJ2-7; D might be TRBD1 (6 bases). The CDR3 has 13 amino acids. Trimming removed 4 bases from V and 1 base from J, with 8 bases in between. CDR1 is MNHEY, CDR2 SVGAGI, per germline. The CDR3 DNA follows: TGTGCCAGCAGTTCCGGACAGTCCTACGAGCAGTACTTC. This sequence encodes CASSSGQSYEQYF.

V gene TRBV5-1 combines with J gene TRBJ1-5; 12 positions agree with TRBD1. V lost 3 bases, J lost 6 bases, and 10 bases stayed unmatched. The CDR3 has 17 residues. Germline CDR1 and CDR2: SGHRS and YFSETQ. The CDR3 loop reads CASSWRVGTGGGQPQHF. CDR3 sequence (DNA): TGCGCCAGCAGCTGGAGGGTGGGGACAGGGGGCGGTCAGCCCCAGCATTTT.

The chain links TRBV2 to TRBJ1-2, with TRBD1 identical over 7 bases. This CDR3 is 13 amino acids long. Germline lookup yields CDR1 SNHLY and CDR2 FYNNEI. Trimming at V came to 5 bases and at J to 6 bases, leaving 6 bases not matched to a gene. CDR3 DNA: TGTGCCAGCAGTCAAACAGGGGACAATGGCTACACCTTC. It codes for CASSQTGDNGYTF.

The rearrangement joins TRBV28 to TRBJ2-7, with D uncertain. V lost 1 base, J lost 0 bases, and 7 bases lay in between. Germline V lookup: CDR1 MDHEN, CDR2 SYDVKM. CDR3 size: 14 residues. In DNA, the CDR3 is TGTGCCAGCAGTTTATTAGCCGGCTCCTACGAGCAGTACTTC. This sequence encodes CASSLLAGSYEQYF.

This clone was detected once. This chain connects TRBV9 to TRBJ1-6, with a tentative D call TRBD1 (5 bases). The CDR3 contains 13 residues. CDR1 is SGDLS and CDR2 is YYNGEE in the germline V gene. Trimming stripped 0 bases from V and 9 bases from J, with 7 bases between. The CDR3 DNA reads TGTGCCAGCAGCGTAGGGGGACCTTCACCCCTCCACTTT. Translation gives CASSVGGPSPLHF.